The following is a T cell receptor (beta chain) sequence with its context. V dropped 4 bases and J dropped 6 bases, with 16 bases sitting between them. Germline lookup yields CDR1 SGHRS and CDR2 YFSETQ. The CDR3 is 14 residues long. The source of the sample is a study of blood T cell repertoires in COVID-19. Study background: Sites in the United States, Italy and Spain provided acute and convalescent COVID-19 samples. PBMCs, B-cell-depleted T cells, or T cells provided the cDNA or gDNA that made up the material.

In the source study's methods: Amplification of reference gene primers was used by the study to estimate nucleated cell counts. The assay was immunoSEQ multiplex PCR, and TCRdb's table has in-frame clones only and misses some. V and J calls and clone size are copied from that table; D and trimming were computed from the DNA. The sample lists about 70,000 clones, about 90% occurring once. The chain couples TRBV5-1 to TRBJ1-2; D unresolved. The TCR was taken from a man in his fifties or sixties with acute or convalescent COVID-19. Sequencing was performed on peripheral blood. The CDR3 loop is CASSDATGSDGYTF. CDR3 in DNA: TGCGCCAGCAGCGATGCGACTGGGTCTGATGGCTACACCTTC.